The rows below give T cell receptor beta chains drawn from one sample of a study of glioma-infiltrating T cells after dendritic cell vaccination. Sequencing was performed with immunoSEQ multiplex PCR; in TCRdb, only in-frame clones are kept and a portion is missing. The sample lists around 87,000 clones, under 85% seen once, with approximately 6.6% in the top ten. The sequences come from blood, collected after dendritic cell vaccination. Every receptor here comes from a human donor with glioblastoma. Each CDR3 is given with its conserved first and last residue.

>TRBV6-5|TRBJ2-7
CASSYPGGAEYEQYF
>TRBV6-5|TRBJ1-5
CASRASGGGPQHF
>TRBV4-2|TRBJ1-4
CASSQDIGQGEEKLFF
>TRBV4-2|TRBJ1-2
CASSQGSGQSYGYTF
>TRBV27|TRBJ1-6
CASRETGGNSPLHF
>TRBV7-3|TRBJ2-3
CASSVRTGPTHTQYF
>TRBV7-9|TRBJ1-3
CASSLAAGENSGNTIYF
>TRBV19|TRBJ2-7
CASSPVLGYEQYF
>TRBV9|TRBJ1-4
CASSVVEGEKLFF
>TRBV5-4|TRBJ1-1
CASSPTVRTGGTEAFF
>TRBV12-5|TRBJ1-3
CASGLVLTAGNTIYF
>TRBV7-9|TRBJ2-7
CASSLVQGPNEQYF
>TRBV15|TRBJ2-7
CATSRDTAGREQYF
>TRBV18|TRBJ2-7
CASSYLGTRAYEQYF
>TRBV29-1|TRBJ1-3
CSAQGSSGNTIYF
>TRBV6-6|TRBJ2-5
CASARSGVEQETQYF
>TRBV11-1|TRBJ1-1
CASSLGEDDTEAFF
>TRBV6-1|TRBJ1-2
CASSQDRYGGYTF
>TRBV18|TRBJ1-5
CASSPRTGGSVNQPQHF
>TRBV6-5|TRBJ1-6
CASSYSPGGGNSPLHF
>TRBV7-2|TRBJ2-1
CASSLGDITYNEQFF
>TRBV5-6|TRBJ1-5
CASSSTGQGYYSNQPQHF
>TRBV7-9|TRBJ1-2
CASSFGGAPGYTF
>TRBV10-3|TRBJ2-5
CAVRAPGGETQYF
>TRBV7-3|TRBJ2-1
CASSSNGGYNEQFF
>TRBV27|TRBJ1-1
CASSSGLLKAFF
>TRBV7-9|TRBJ1-2
CASSYPGQGPGYTF
>TRBV5-4|TRBJ2-6
CASSFGFRSSGANVLTF
>TRBV7-2|TRBJ2-5
CASSLTGLETQYF
>TRBV4-3|TRBJ2-1
CASSQSRTAYYNEQFF
>TRBV9|TRBJ2-1
CASSPPSGGAYNEQFF
>TRBV6-6|TRBJ1-4
CASSSRGGDREKLFF
>TRBV4-1|TRBJ2-2
CASSQGGQGAGTGELFF
>TRBV2|TRBJ2-2
CASSESGRNTGELFF
>TRBV4-1|TRBJ1-1
CASSQDEDRGTEAFF
>TRBV7-2|TRBJ1-1
CASSLSAVNTEAFF
>TRBV6-6|TRBJ1-1
CASSLPPGNTEAFF
>TRBV18|TRBJ2-7
CASSQPGQGTYEQYF
>TRBV19|TRBJ2-1
CASSIDGSSYNEQFF
>TRBV29-1|TRBJ1-1
CSATGTRNTFEAFF
>TRBV2|TRBJ1-1
CASSASGYTEAFF
>TRBV7-8|TRBJ2-7
CASSSEWEKTYEQYF
>TRBV7-2|TRBJ1-1
CASSLKRGAEAFF